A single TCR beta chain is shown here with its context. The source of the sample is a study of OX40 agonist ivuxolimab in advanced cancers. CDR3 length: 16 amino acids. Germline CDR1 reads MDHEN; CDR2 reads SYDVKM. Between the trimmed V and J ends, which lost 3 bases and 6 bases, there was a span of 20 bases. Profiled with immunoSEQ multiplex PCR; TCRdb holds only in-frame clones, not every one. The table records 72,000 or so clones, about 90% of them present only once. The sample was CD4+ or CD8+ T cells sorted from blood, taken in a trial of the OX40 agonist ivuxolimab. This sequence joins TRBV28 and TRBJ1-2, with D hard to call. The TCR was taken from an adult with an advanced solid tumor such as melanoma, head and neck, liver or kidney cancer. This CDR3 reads CASSFSSTGRPHGYTF. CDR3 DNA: TGTGCCAGCAGTTTTTCCTCCACGGGCCGGCCCCATGGCTACACCTTC.